The 5 T cell receptor beta chains reported below all come from one sample, sequenced in a study of shared clonotypes between healthy human individuals. Clones were read by immunoSEQ multiplex PCR, and TCRdb kept only the in-frame ones, dropping some. The sample has roughly 2.1 million clones; around 93% are singletons. Naive-designated CD8 cells lacked CD45RO, were positively enriched for CCR7, and omitted terminally differentiated effector memory CD45RA+ cells. The sequencing sample was made of naive CD8+ T cells from PBMCs. Receptors originate from a man aged 18 to 30 in good health. Some clones in this sample may be carry-over from other donors' samples.

The V gene is TRBV5-4, the J gene TRBJ2-4; 9 bases line up with TRBD1. The CDR3 runs to 20 residues. J was trimmed by 1 base and V by 6 bases; bases with no gene match: 20. Germline CDR1 is SGHNT and CDR2 is YYREEE (reference sequence). The CDR3 DNA reads as TGTGCCAGCACCCACCTCGGGGGACAGGGTCGGTCTCGGGCCAAAAACATTCAGTACTTC. It specifies CASTHLGGQGRSRAKNIQYF.

Here the CDR3 reads CASSTSGSHEQFF. The CDR3 nucleotides are TGTGCCAGCAGTACTAGCGGGAGCCATGAGCAGTTCTTC. V gene TRBV9 combines with J gene TRBJ2-1, with 11 bases matching TRBD2. The CDR3 is 13 amino acids. Germline CDR1 and CDR2: SGDLS and YYNGEE. V lost 5 bases, J lost 8 bases, and 3 bases stayed unmatched.

V and J are TRBV28 and TRBJ1-1; D not certain. CDR3 length: 15 amino acids. Trimming cost V 5 bases and J 4 bases, with 17 bases left between them. The germline V gene has CDR1 MDHEN and CDR2 SYDVKM. The CDR3, as DNA: TGTGCCAGCAGTACAGAGTGGGTTATTAGCACTGAAGCTTTCTTT. Protein product: CASSTEWVISTEAFF. The full variable domain, in which reference TRBV28 and TRBJ1-1 provide the parts outside the CDR3, is DVKVTQSSRYLVKRTGEKVFLECVQDMDHENMFWYRQDPGLGLRLIYFSYDVKMKEKGDIPEGYSVSREKKERFSLILESASTNQTSMYLCASSTEWVISTEAFFGQGTRLTVV.

This rearrangement joins TRBV9 to TRBJ2-4, with TRBD2 identical over 8 bases. Germline CDR1 SGDLS, CDR2 YYNGEE. There are 14 residues in the CDR3. The V gene end was trimmed by 4 bases and the J gene end by 7 bases; junction bases not matched to a gene: 7. As DNA, the CDR3 is TGTGCCAGCAGCCCCCAGGGCGGGGGGAACATTCAGTACTTC. This sequence encodes CASSPQGGGNIQYF.

Turning to this clone: This sample includes further DNA sequences coding for the same CDR3. The gene calls are TRBV28 and TRBJ2-1; 10 positions agree with TRBD2. CDR1 is MDHEN, CDR2 SYDVKM, per germline. With V trimmed by 3 bases and J by 2 bases, 4 bases remained unmatched. The CDR3 contains 16 residues. The CDR3 DNA sequence: TGTGCCAGCAGTTTCCTGCTAGCGGGAGCCTACAATGAGCAGTTCTTC. This codes for CASSFLLAGAYNEQFF.